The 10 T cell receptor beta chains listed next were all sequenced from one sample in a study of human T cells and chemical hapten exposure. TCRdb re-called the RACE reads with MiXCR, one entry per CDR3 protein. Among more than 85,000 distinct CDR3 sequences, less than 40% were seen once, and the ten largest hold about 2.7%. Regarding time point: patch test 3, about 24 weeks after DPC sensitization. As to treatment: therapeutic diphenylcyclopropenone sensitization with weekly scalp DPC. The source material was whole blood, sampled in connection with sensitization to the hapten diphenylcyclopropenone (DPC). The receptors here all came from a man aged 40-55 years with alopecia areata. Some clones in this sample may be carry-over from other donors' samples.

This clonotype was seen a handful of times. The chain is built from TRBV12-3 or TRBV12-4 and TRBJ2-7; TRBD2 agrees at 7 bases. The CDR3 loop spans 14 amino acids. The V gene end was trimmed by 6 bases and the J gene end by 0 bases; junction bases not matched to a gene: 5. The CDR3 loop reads CASRLRGGSYEQYV. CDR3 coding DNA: TGTGCCAGCAGACTCCGCGGGGGCTCCTACGAGCAGTACGTC.

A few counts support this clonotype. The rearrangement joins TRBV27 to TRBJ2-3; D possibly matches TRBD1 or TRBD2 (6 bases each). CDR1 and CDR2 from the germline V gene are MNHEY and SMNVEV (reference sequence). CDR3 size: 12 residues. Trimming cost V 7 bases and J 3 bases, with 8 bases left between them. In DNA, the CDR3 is TGTGCCAGCACGGGGGCGACAGATACGCAGTATTTT. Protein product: CASTGATDTQYF.

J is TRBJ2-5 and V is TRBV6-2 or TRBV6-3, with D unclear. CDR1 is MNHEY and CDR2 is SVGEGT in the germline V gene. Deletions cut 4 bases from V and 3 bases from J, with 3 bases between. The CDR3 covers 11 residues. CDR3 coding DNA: TGTGCCAGCAGTTCAAAAGAGACCCAGTACTTC. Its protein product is CASSSKETQYF.

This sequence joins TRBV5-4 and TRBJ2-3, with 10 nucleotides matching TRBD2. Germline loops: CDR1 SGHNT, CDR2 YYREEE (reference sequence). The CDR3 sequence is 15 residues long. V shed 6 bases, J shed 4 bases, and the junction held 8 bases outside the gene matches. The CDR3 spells CASNLGLAASDTQYF. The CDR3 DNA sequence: TGTGCCAGCAACCTTGGACTAGCGGCCTCAGATACGCAGTATTTT.

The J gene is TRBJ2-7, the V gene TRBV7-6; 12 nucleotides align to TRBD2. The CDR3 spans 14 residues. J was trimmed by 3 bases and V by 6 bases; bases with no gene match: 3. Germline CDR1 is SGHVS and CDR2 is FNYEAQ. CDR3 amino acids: CASSSTSGGYEQYF. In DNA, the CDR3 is TGTGCCAGCAGTTCGACTAGCGGGGGCTACGAGCAGTACTTC.

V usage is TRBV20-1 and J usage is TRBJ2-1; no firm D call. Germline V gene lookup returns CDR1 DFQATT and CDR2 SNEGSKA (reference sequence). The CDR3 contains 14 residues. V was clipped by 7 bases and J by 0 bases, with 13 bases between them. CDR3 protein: CSVLRQSSYNEQFF. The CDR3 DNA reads TGCAGTGTCCTCAGACAAAGCTCCTACAATGAGCAGTTCTTC.

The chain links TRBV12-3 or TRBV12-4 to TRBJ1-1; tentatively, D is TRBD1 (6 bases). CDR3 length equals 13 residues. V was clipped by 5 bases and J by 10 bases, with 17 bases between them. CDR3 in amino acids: CASSPGRTDPAFF. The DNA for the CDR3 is TGTGCCAGCAGTCCTGGCAGGACAGACCCAGCTTTCTTT.

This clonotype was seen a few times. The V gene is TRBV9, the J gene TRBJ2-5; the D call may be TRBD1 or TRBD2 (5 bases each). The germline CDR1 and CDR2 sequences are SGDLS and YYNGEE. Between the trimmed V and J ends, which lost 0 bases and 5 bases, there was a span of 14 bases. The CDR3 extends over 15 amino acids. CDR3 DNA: TGTGCCAGCAGCGTAGATCAGCGGCCAGGGGAGACCCAGTACTTC. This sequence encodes CASSVDQRPGETQYF.

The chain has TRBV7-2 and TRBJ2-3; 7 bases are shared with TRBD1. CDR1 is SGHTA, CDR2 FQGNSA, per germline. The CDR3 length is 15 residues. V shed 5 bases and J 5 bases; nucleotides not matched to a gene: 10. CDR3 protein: CASSTGVRGIDTQYF. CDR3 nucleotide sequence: TGTGCCAGCAGCACAGGGGTACGGGGAATAGATACGCAGTATTTT.

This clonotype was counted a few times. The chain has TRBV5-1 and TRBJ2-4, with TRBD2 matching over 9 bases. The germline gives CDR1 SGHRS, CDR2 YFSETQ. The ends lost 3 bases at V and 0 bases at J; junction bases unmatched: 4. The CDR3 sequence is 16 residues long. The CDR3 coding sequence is TGCGCCAGCAGCTCCGGACTAGCGACAGCCAAAAACATTCAGTACTTC. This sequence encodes CASSSGLATAKNIQYF.